What follows are 21 T cell receptor beta chains derived from one specimen sequenced in a study of OX40 agonist ivuxolimab in advanced cancers. Libraries came from the immunoSEQ multiplex PCR assay. The table comes from immuneACCESS by way of TCRdb, which keeps in-frame sequences with V and J called. Part of the clones is missing from these tables; in studies checked, under half for an unresolved V gene and the rest for unknown reasons. For this sample there are 65,000 to 90,000 clones; approximately 90% appear just once. The leading ten clones occupy 0.4% to 0.55% of the sample. Sequencing was performed on CD4+ or CD8+ T cells sorted from blood, taken in a trial of the OX40 agonist ivuxolimab. These receptors were collected from an adult with an advanced solid tumor such as melanoma, head and neck, liver or kidney cancer.

The chain combines TRBV5-4 with TRBJ2-1, with 14 bases lining up with TRBD2. The CDR3 consists of 16 residues. Per germline, CDR1 SGHNT and CDR2 YYREEE (reference sequence). V lost 1 base, J lost 9 bases, and 6 bases stayed unmatched. In DNA, the CDR3 is TGTGCCAGCAGCTTGCCGGGACTAGCGGGAGTGGGTGAGCAGTTCTTC. This encodes CASSLPGLAGVGEQFF.

This chain joins TRBV30 and TRBJ2-6; weak D call: TRBD1 (5 bases). Germline-derived CDR1 and CDR2 are GTSNPN and SVGIG (reference sequence). The CDR3 has 15 amino acids. The V end was cut by 1 base, the J end by 0 bases, with 7 bases between. The CDR3 loop is CAWSGDSSGANVLTF. CDR3 bases: TGTGCCTGGAGTGGCGACAGCTCTGGGGCCAACGTCCTGACTTTC.

The CDR3 bases are TGTGCCAGCAGTTACTCACCCAGGAGCTCCTACGAGCAGTACTTC. Encoded protein: CASSYSPRSSYEQYF. The V and J genes are TRBV6-5 and TRBJ2-7; D gene ambiguous. CDR1 and CDR2 (germline): MNHEY, SVGAGI. Trimming took 0 bases from V and 0 from J, leaving 9 bases between them. The CDR3 has 15 amino acids.

The genes are TRBV4-1 and TRBJ2-1, with D possibly being TRBD1 (5 bases). The CDR3 contains 15 residues. In germline, CDR1 is MGHRA, CDR2 YSYEKL. Trimming left V 2 bases short and J 0 bases short, with 8 bases between. The CDR3 DNA follows: TGCGCCAGCAGCCAACAGGGCCTCTCCTACAATGAGCAGTTCTTC. Its protein is CASSQQGLSYNEQFF.

The CDR3 region is CASSEEGVGSYEQYF. For the CDR3, the DNA is TGTGCCAGCAGTGAAGAGGGAGTGGGCTCCTACGAGCAGTACTTC. The J gene is TRBJ2-7, the V gene TRBV2, with D possibly matching TRBD2 (5 bases). V lost 1 base and J lost 0, with 10 bases in between. Per germline, CDR1 SNHLY and CDR2 FYNNEI. CDR3 length: 15 residues.

V usage is TRBV6-1 and J usage is TRBJ1-6; D is undetermined. Per germline, CDR1 MNHNS and CDR2 SASEGT. V dropped 0 bases and J dropped 7 bases, with 10 bases sitting between them. This CDR3 has 15 amino acids. CDR3 region: CASSEAVQPNSPLHF. The DNA of the CDR3 is TGTGCCAGCAGTGAAGCCGTACAGCCCAATTCACCCCTCCACTTT.

The chain couples TRBV7-9 to TRBJ1-1; no definite D call. The germline V and J ends were trimmed by 5 bases and 3 bases, with 13 bases remaining between them. The CDR3 spans 14 residues. Germline assignment: CDR1 SEHNR and CDR2 FQNEAQ (reference sequence). CDR3 protein: CASSRTQRYTEAFF. The CDR3 bases are TGTGCCAGCAGCAGAACTCAGAGGTACACTGAAGCTTTCTTT.

The rearrangement uses TRBV5-1 and TRBJ2-5; 7 bases are shared with TRBD2. Germline-derived CDR1 and CDR2 are SGHRS and YFSETQ. The trim removed 0 bases at V and 4 bases at J, leaving 3 bases unmatched. The CDR3 runs to 14 residues. Here the CDR3 reads CASSLDRTRETQYF. In DNA, the CDR3 is TGCGCCAGCAGCTTGGATCGGACTAGAGAGACCCAGTACTTC.

This chain connects TRBV4-2 to TRBJ2-3; D is uncertain. V shed 0 bases and J shed 4 bases, with 11 bases lying between them. The CDR3 sequence is 15 residues long. CDR1 and CDR2 from the germline V gene are LGHNA and YNFKEQ. CDR3 sequence: CASSQDPVFPDTQYF. The CDR3 DNA is TGTGCCAGCAGCCAAGATCCGGTGTTTCCAGATACGCAGTATTTT.

The rearrangement uses TRBV15 and TRBJ2-5; D possibly corresponds to TRBD2 (7 bases). The CDR3 length is 16 residues. Per the germline V gene, CDR1 is LNHNV and CDR2 is YYDKDF (reference sequence). V was trimmed by 3 bases and J by 4 bases, leaving 18 bases between them. The CDR3 sequence is CATSSPGEGIGETQYF. DNA of the CDR3: TGTGCCACCAGCAGCCCAGGGGAGGGGATAGGAGAGACCCAGTACTTC. Based on the CDR3 plus reference TRBV15 and TRBJ2-5, the full variable domain is DAMVIQNPRYQVTQFGKPVTLSCSQTLNHNVMYWYQQKSSQAPKLLFHYYDKDFNNEADTPDNFQSRRPNTSFCFLDIRSPGLGDTAMYLCATSSPGEGIGETQYFGPGTRLLVL.

This clone came up once. V and J are TRBV5-1 and TRBJ1-4; D gene ambiguous. Trimming shortened V by 2 bases and J by 6 bases, and 8 bases separated the two germline ends. This CDR3 has 13 residues. Germline lookup yields CDR1 SGHRS and CDR2 YFSETQ. This CDR3 is CASSLELDEKLFF. In nucleotides, the CDR3 is TGCGCCAGCAGCTTAGAGCTGGATGAAAAACTGTTTTTT.

This rearrangement joins TRBV13 to TRBJ2-3; perhaps TRBD2 as D (6 bases). This CDR3 is built from 18 residues. Trimming left V 1 base short and J 2 bases short, with 19 bases between. Germline-derived CDR1 and CDR2 are PRHDT and FYEKMQ (reference sequence). CDR3 region: CASSLDPTGAGSTDTQYF. DNA for the CDR3: TGTGCCAGCAGCTTAGACCCCACGGGAGCGGGTTCCACAGATACGCAGTATTTT.

The chain combines TRBV9 with TRBJ1-2; perhaps TRBD1 as D (6 bases). The CDR3 has 14 residues. CDR1 and CDR2 from the germline V gene are SGDLS and YYNGEE. V was clipped by 2 bases and J by 0 bases, with 8 bases between them. The CDR3 DNA follows: TGTGCCAGCAGCGTGACAGGTTCTAACTATGGCTACACCTTC. Translation gives CASSVTGSNYGYTF.

The chain is built from TRBV19 and TRBJ2-7; 9 bases match TRBD2. V lost 1 base and J lost 4; bases outside the gene matches: 5. This CDR3 region has 15 residues. Germline values: CDR1 LNHDA, CDR2 SQIVND (reference sequence). The CDR3 sequence: CASSIVAGEEYEQYF. CDR3 DNA: TGTGCCAGTAGTATAGTAGCGGGAGAGGAATACGAGCAGTACTTC.

The chain recombines TRBV9 with TRBJ2-7; 9 bases map to TRBD2. The CDR3 runs to 15 residues. Germline CDR1 and CDR2: SGDLS and YYNGEE. J lost 7 bases, V lost 0 bases, and 8 bases had no gene match. The CDR3 here is CASSVGAGGPSEQYF. CDR3 DNA: TGTGCCAGCAGCGTAGGGGCGGGAGGGCCGAGTGAGCAGTACTTC.

The chain joins TRBV9 to TRBJ2-7, with 7 nucleotides matching TRBD1. CDR1 and CDR2 (germline): SGDLS, YYNGEE. This CDR3 region has 13 residues. V lost 0 bases, J lost 4 bases, and 1 base stayed unmatched. CDR3 protein: CASSVARGYEQYF. The CDR3 DNA follows: TGTGCCAGCAGCGTAGCCAGGGGGTACGAGCAGTACTTC.

The chain links TRBV29-1 to TRBJ1-1; weak D call: TRBD1 (5 bases). This CDR3 is 15 amino acids long. Looked up from germline, CDR1 is SQVTM and CDR2 is ANQGSEA. Trimming left V 3 bases short and J 1 base short, with 15 bases between. CDR3 residues: CSVEARVGRNTEAFF. The CDR3 region has the DNA TGCAGCGTTGAGGCCAGGGTGGGAAGGAACACTGAAGCTTTCTTT. The whole variable domain, filled in from reference TRBV29-1 and TRBJ1-1, reads SAVISQKPSRDICQRGTSLTIQCQVDSQVTMMFWYRQQPGQSLTLIATANQGSEATYESGFVIDKFPISRPNLTFSTLTVSNMSPEDSSIYLCSVEARVGRNTEAFFGQGTRLTVV.

The chain employs TRBV7-9 and TRBJ2-5, with D perhaps TRBD1 (5 bases). The germline CDR1 and CDR2 sequences are SEHNR and FQNEAQ (reference sequence). Trimming left V 2 bases short and J 4 bases short, with 11 bases between. The CDR3 is made up of 14 amino acids. Written as DNA, the CDR3 is TGTGCCAGCAGCTTAAGGGCAGGGTTAGAGACCCAGTACTTC. Its translation is CASSLRAGLETQYF.

The chain recombines TRBV5-4 with TRBJ2-7; D may be TRBD2 (5 bases). Germline CDR1 is SGHNT and CDR2 is YYREEE (reference sequence). The CDR3 runs 15 residues. Trimming left V 0 bases short and J 6 bases short, with 16 bases between. This chain's CDR3 is CASSLEASSIGEQYF. The CDR3 region has the DNA TGTGCCAGCAGCTTGGAGGCTTCTAGCATTGGCGAGCAGTACTTC.

This clone came up a few times. This chain connects TRBV6-5 to TRBJ1-6; no reliable D call. V was clipped by 6 bases and J by 0 bases, with 3 bases between them. The CDR3 has 13 residues. CDR1 MNHEY and CDR2 SVGAGI come from the germline V gene. CDR3 in amino acids: CASRDSYNSPLHF. The DNA for the CDR3 is TGTGCCAGCAGGGACTCCTATAATTCACCCCTCCACTTT.

This chain joins TRBV30 and TRBJ2-3; D is unclear. In germline, CDR1 is GTSNPN, CDR2 SVGIG (reference sequence). This CDR3 has 14 residues. V was clipped by 0 bases and J by 7 bases, with 14 bases between them. The CDR3 DNA is TGTGCCTGGAGTGTTCCAGAGGCACATCATACGCAGTATTTT. Translating it yields CAWSVPEAHHTQYF.